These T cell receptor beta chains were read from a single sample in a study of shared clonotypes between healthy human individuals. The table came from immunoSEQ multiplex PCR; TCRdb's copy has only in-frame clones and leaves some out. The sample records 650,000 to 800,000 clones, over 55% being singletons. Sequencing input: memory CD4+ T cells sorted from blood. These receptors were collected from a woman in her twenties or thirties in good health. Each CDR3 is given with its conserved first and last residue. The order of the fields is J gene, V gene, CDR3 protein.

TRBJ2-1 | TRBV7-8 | CASSLGTSGEQFF
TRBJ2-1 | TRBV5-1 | CASSVGNNEQFF
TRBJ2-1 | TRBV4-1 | CASSQGSGRVNEQFF
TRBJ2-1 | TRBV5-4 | CASSSGTSGGTYNEQFF
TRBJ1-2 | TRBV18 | CASSLRQGVVVYGYTF
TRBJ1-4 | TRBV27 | CASSSMSPFNEKLFF
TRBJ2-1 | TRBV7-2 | CASSRPRNEQFF
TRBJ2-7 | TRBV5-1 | CASSLWGLAYDEQYF
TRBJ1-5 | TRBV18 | CASSGQSYQPQHF
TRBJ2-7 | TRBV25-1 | CASSHSGSGTYEQYF
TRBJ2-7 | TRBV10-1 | CASSDRGRALSYEQYF
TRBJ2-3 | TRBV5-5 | CASSLDASGLWPDTQYF
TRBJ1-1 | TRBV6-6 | CASSYSGRGIPTEAFF
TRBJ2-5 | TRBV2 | CASRLAEGQETQYF